This T cell receptor (beta chain) was sequenced for a study of blood T cell repertoires in COVID-19. Across the whole study: The study drew acute and convalescent COVID-19 samples from the United States, Italy and Spain. The analysed material was cDNA or gDNA that came from T cells, B-cell-depleted T cells, or PBMCs.

The CDR3 sequence is 16 residues long. V lost 2 bases, J lost 4 bases, and 17 bases lay in between. Germline CDR1 reads MNHNY; CDR2 reads SVGAGI (reference sequence). Using immunoSEQ multiplex PCR, the repertoire was profiled, and TCRdb retains in-frame clones only, with some absent. The data contain 220,000 or so clones, just under 85% of them singletons. The chain is built from TRBV6-6 and TRBJ2-5; TRBD2 is a possible D gene (6 bases). The sequenced sample was peripheral blood. This receptor was taken from an elderly woman with acute or convalescent COVID-19. The CDR3: CASSYRTGGLIETQYF. CDR3 in DNA: TGTGCCAGCAGTTACCGGACCGGGGGTTTGATAGAGACCCAGTACTTC.